The 2 T cell receptor beta chains below all came from one sample that was sequenced in a study of T cell responses to AZD1222 COVID-19 vaccine. Some clones are missing from TCRdb's copy, which holds only in-frame ones; the method was immunoSEQ multiplex PCR. Of some 250,000 clones detected, around 93% appear once; the ten largest clones hold approximately 0.52%. Sample: peripheral blood, taken 28 days after the second AZD1222 dose. The source is an adult who received the AZD1222 COVID-19 vaccine.

This rearrangement joins TRBV4-1 to TRBJ1-6; the D is unclear. The germline CDR1 and CDR2 sequences are MGHRA and YSYEKL. V was cut by 6 bases and J by 0 bases, with 12 bases left in between. The CDR3 has 16 amino acids. The CDR3 reads CASSRTESSYNSPLHF. CDR3 nucleotide sequence: TGCGCCAGCAGTCGGACGGAGAGCTCCTATAATTCACCCCTCCACTTT.

The genes are TRBV7-6 and TRBJ1-4; the D is unclear. V lost 1 base, J lost 5 bases, and 11 bases lay in between. The CDR3 has 15 residues. Germline V gene data show CDR1 as SGHVS and CDR2 as FNYEAQ. The CDR3: CASSLGTGENEKLFF. The CDR3 DNA follows: TGTGCCAGCAGCTTAGGGACGGGTGAGAATGAAAAACTGTTTTTT.